This T cell receptor (beta chain) derives from a study of blood T cell repertoires in COVID-19. Germline-derived CDR1 and CDR2 are MNHEY and SMNVEV (reference sequence). The CDR3 loop spans 13 amino acids. The V end lost 3 bases, the J end lost 6 bases, and 12 bases lay between the germline ends. The table came from immunoSEQ multiplex PCR; TCRdb's copy has only in-frame clones and leaves some out. The table includes under 550,000 clones, roughly 90% detected once. Sample: peripheral blood. This clonotype was sampled from a young man with COVID-19, enrolled during active disease. The V gene is TRBV27, the J gene TRBJ2-7; D gene unclear. The CDR3 bases are TGTGCCAGCAGTTTTGCCGGGTCGGGCGAGCAGTACTTC. It is translated as CASSFAGSGEQYF.